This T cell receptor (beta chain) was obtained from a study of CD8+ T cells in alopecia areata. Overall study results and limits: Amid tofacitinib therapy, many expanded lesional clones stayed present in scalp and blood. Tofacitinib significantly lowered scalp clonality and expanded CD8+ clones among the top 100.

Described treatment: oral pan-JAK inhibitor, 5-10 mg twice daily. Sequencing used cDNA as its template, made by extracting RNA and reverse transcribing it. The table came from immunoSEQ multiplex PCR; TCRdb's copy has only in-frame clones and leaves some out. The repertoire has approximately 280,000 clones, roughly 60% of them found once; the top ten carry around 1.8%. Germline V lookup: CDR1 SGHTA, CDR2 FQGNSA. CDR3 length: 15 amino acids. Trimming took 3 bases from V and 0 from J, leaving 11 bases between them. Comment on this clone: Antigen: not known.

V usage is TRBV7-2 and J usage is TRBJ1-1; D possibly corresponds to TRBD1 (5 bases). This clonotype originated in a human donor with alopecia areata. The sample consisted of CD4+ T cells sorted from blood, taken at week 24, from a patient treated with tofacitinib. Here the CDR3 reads CASSFQTAMNTEAFF. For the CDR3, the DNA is TGTGCCAGCAGCTTCCAGACAGCCATGAACACTGAAGCTTTCTTT.